This note documents a single T cell receptor beta chain sequence. Its binding antigen is unknown. Within one base of it there is no much larger clone, and no base qualities were kept. Using the deep immunoSEQ assay, multiplex PCR amplified TCR CDR3 regions from genomic DNA. Extracted genomic DNA from each cell subset was spread evenly across all wells of several immunoSEQ 96-well plates, with each plate serving as a replicate. For sorted subsets, roughly 200 ng of genomic DNA, equivalent to 30,000 or so T cell genomes, went into each replicate PCR. Purified libraries were measured with a Qubit 3.0 fluorometer, size-checked on a Bioanalyzer 2100, and measured again with the KAPA Library Quantification kit. Each immunoSEQ 96-well plate was sequenced on its own single-read 150-cycle Illumina NextSeq 550 flow cell. Per the authors' processing: Because the immunoSEQ output held only junctional sequences and lacked quality scores, the filtering could not match the filtering applied to full-length reads. Sequences were annotated with PyIR, a Python wrapper for IgBLAST v1.9, using IMGT germline references to assign V/J genes and CDR3. Reads were filtered out if the reads had weak V/J assignments (E-value above 1e-6), no CDR3, stop codons, out-of-frame junctions, or ambiguous translated residues. V3J clonotypes were defined as sequences sharing an identical inferred V gene, J gene, and CDR3 amino acid sequence. The percentage overlap between two repertoires was calculated by dividing the number of shared unique clonotypes by the size of the smaller repertoire. Repertoire richness was assessed with RTK rarefaction, the Chao1 estimator, and Recon v2.1 estimates of unobserved clonotypes. Generation probabilities for all TCRbeta clonotypes obtained by the gDNA method from a handful of donors were computed using OLGA. Entries here come from immuneACCESS through TCRdb and include only in-frame sequences with V and J called. Some clones fail to appear in such tables; in the studies checked, an unresolved V gene covers under half of the shortfall, and the cause of the remainder is unknown. V, J and clone size reflect that table, while D and trimming were determined from the DNA. In all, the sample holds 2 million to 2.5 million clones, and around 95% of those were seen once. Around 0.13% of the sample comes from the top ten.

V and J are truncated by 3 bases and 0 bases respectively, leaving an intervening sequence of 9 bases. The germline V gene (reference sequence) sets CDR1 to GTSNPN and CDR2 to SVGIG. The CDR3 numbers 14 residues from cysteine through phenylalanine. Only CDR3 DNA remains: 42 bases, in frame from the first base. This sample was taken from a study of shared clonotypes between healthy human individuals (dated by TCRdb to about 2020). Describing the broader study: Two women and three men aged 18 to 49 years were included in the cohort. For each donor, CD4 naive and CD4 memory were each run on three plates, CD8 naive on two plates, and CD8 memory on one plate. The study deeply sequenced blood TCR repertoires of about 5 healthy adults to estimate repertoire size and the extent of clonotype sharing between individuals. Different laboratories and diverse techniques were used to prepare libraries and sequence TCR repertoires, to increase sequencing depth and limit assay-specific biases. Leukapheresis yielded between about 0.94 and 8.9 billion PBMCs per donor. General study outcomes and caveats: Based on pairwise subsampling, the degree of clonotype sharing among donors was expected to be affected by sequencing depth. Incomplete sequencing was indicated by rarefaction of sorted-subset datasets, despite the large sequencing depth. Sampling was restricted to blood, and TCR repertoires in tissue are likely to differ from TCR repertoires in blood. The small number of donors limited the genetic and exposure-history diversity represented. Larger estimated clonotype richness was generally found for naive subsets than for memory subsets. Compared with non-shared clonotypes, clonotypes shared by all four sorted-subset donors had higher generation probabilities. Sharing across several donors was observed for roughly 5.4% of naive CD4, under 4% of naive CD8, 2% to 2.5% of memory CD4, and roughly 0.4% of memory CD8 clonotypes.

Donors were healthy HIV-negative adults with no recently reported acute infections or vaccinations. Every donor was a Caucasian adult residing in Nashville, Tennessee, USA. Magnetic negative selection was used to enrich CD4+ T cells, after which naive cells were positively selected on CD45RA and the negative fraction became the memory subset. Blood was collected by leukapheresis, and PBMCs were isolated by Ficoll-Histopaque density gradient centrifugation and then cryopreserved in liquid nitrogen vapor phase. Analytical flow cytometry was used to check the purity and quantity of each magnetically sorted T cell population. Genomic DNA was isolated from each sorted fraction and quantified by UV absorbance on a Nanodrop 2000c.

Material: naive CD4+ T cells sorted from blood. The cell subset or site label for this specimen denotes: CD45RA+ positively selected. The source of this sequence is a man aged 18 to 30 in good health. This receptor chain uses TRBV30 and TRBJ1-5; the D gene cannot be named for sure. The CDR3 loop reads CAWRAGSSNQPQHF. The DNA sequence reads TGTGCCTGGAGGGCGGGATCTAGCAATCAGCCCCAGCATTTT.